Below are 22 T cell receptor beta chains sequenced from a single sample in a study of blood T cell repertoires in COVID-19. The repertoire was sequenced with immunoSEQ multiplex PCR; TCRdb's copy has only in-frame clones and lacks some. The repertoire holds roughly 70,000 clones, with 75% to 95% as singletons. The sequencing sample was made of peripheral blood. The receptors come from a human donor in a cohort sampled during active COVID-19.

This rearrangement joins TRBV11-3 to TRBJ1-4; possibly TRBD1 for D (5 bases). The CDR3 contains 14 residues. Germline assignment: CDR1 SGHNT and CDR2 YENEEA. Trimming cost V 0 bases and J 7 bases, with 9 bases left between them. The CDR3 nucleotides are TGTGCCAGCAGCTTAGAGGGGCGTGGTGAAAAACTGTTTTTT. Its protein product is CASSLEGRGEKLFF.

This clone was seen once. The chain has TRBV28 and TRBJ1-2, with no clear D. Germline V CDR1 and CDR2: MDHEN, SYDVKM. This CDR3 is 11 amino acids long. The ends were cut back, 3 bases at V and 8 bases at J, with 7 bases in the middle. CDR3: CASSFMRGYTF. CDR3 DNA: TGTGCCAGCAGTTTTATGAGGGGCTACACCTTC.

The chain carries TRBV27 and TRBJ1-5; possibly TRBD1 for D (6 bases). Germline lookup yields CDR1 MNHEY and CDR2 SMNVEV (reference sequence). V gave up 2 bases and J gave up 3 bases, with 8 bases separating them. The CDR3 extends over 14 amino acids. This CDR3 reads CASSLGQFNQPQHF. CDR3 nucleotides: TGTGCCAGCAGTTTAGGACAGTTCAATCAGCCCCAGCATTTT.

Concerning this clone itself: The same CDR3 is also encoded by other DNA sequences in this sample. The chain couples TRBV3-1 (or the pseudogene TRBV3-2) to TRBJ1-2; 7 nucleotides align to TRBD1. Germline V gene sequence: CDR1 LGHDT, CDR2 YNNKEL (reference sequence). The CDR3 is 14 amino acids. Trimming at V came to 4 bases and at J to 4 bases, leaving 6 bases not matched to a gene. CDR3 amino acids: CASSPRQGSYGYTF. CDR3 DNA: TGTGCCAGCAGCCCCAGACAGGGAAGCTATGGCTACACCTTC.

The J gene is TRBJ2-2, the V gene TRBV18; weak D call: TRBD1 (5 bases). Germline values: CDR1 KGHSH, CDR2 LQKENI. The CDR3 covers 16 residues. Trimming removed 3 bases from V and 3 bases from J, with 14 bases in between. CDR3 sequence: CASSPLLLGDTGELFF. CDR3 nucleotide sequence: TGTGCCAGCTCACCCCTTCTTTTAGGGGACACCGGGGAGCTGTTTTTT. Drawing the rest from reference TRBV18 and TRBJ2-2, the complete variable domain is NAGVMQNPRHLVRRRGQEARLRCSPMKGHSHVYWYRQLPEEGLKFMVYLQKENIIDESGMPKERFSAEFPKEGPSILRIQQVVRGDSAAYFCASSPLLLGDTGELFFGEGSRLTVL.

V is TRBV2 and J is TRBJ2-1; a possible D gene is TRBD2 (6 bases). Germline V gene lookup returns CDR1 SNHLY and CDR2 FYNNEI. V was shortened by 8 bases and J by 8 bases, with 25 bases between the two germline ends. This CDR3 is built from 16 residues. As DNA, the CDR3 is TGTGCCAGCCCCGGGGGAATGGGTACCGAACAGGATGAGCAGTTCTTC. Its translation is CASPGGMGTEQDEQFF.

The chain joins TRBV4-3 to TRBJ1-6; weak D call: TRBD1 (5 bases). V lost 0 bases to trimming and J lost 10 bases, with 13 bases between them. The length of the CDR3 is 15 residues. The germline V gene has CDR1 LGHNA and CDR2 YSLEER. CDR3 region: CASSQDSRAASPLHF. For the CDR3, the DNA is TGCGCCAGCAGCCAAGATTCCAGGGCGGCGTCACCCCTCCACTTT.

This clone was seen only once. Here the CDR3 DNA reads TGTGCCAGCAGCCACCGGGAGCACGAGCAGTACTTC. It yields the protein CASSHREHEQYF. The chain carries TRBV11-2 and TRBJ2-7, with D possibly TRBD2 on 6 matching bases. Trimming stripped 5 bases from V and 5 bases from J, with 10 bases between. Germline V CDR1 and CDR2: SGHAT, FQNNGV. This CDR3 is 12 amino acids long.

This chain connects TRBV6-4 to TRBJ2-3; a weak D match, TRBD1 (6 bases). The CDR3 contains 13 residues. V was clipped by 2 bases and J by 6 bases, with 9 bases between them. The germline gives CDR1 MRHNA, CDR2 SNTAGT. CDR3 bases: TGTGCCAGCAGTGACCAAACAGGGGATACGCAGTATTTT. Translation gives CASSDQTGDTQYF.

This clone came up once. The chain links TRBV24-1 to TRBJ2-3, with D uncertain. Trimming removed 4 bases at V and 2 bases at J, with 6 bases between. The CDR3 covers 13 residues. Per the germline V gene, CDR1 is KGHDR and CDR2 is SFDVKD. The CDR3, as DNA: TGTGCCACCAGTGACTATTACACAGATACGCAGTATTTT. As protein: CATSDYYTDTQYF.

CDR3 in DNA: TGTGCCAGCAGCTTAGATCAGGGAGATACGCAGTATTTT. It encodes CASSLDQGDTQYF. The rearrangement joins TRBV11-2 to TRBJ2-3; TRBD1 might be the D (5 bases). Trimming stripped 0 bases from V and 5 bases from J, with 6 bases between. This CDR3 comprises 13 residues. The germline V gene has CDR1 SGHAT and CDR2 FQNNGV. Combining the CDR3 with reference TRBV11-2 and TRBJ2-3 gives the whole variable domain EAGVAQSPRYKIIEKRQSVAFWCNPISGHATLYWYQQILGQGPKLLIQFQNNGVVDDSQLPKDRFSAERLKGVDSTLKIQPAKLEDSAVYLCASSLDQGDTQYFGPGTRLTVL.

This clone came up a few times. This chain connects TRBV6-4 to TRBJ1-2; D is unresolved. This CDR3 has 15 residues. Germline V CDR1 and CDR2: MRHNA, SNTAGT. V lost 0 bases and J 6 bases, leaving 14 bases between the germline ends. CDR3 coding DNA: TGTGCCAGCAGTGACTCGAGCAGGCCCCTCCATGGCTACACCTTC. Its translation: CASSDSSRPLHGYTF.

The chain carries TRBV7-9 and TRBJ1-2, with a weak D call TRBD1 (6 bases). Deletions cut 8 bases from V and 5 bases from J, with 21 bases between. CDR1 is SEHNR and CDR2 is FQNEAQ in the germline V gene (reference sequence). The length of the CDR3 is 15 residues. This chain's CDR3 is CASLVAGALHYGYTF. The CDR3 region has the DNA TGTGCCAGCCTTGTCGCAGGGGCCCTTCATTATGGCTACACCTTC.

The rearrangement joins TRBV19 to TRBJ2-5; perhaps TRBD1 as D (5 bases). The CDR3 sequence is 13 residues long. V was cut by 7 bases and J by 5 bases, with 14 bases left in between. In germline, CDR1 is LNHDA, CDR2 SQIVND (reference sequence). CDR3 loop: CASTPDRMETQYF. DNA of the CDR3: TGTGCCAGTACCCCTGACAGAATGGAGACCCAGTACTTC.

CDR3 sequence: CASTPGGHSSNQPQHF. The CDR3 DNA sequence: TGTGCCAGTACCCCCGGGGGTCATTCGAGCAATCAGCCCCAGCATTTT. The gene calls are TRBV19 and TRBJ1-5; possible D gene TRBD1, 5 bases. The V and J ends lost 7 bases and 1 base respectively, with 17 bases between them. CDR1 LNHDA and CDR2 SQIVND come from the germline V gene (reference sequence). The CDR3 sequence is 16 residues long.

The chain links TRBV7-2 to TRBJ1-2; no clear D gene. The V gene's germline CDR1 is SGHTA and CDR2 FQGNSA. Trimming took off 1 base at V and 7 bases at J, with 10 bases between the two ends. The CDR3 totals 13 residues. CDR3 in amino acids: CASSLGPRAGYTF. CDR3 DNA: TGTGCCAGCAGCTTAGGTCCGAGAGCTGGCTACACCTTC.

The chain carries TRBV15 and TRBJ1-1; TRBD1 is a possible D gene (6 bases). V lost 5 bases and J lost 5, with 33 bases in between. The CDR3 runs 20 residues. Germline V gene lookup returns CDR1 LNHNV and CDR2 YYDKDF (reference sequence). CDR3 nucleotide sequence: TGTGCCACCAGCTCCCGGCAGGGGCCTGGCTTGAGGGGTATAAGGACTGAAGCTTTCTTT. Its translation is CATSSRQGPGLRGIRTEAFF.

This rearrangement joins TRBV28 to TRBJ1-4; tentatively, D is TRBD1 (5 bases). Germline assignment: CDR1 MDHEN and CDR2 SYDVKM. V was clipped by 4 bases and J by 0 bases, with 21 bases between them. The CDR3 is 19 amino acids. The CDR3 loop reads CASSSPHRNPFATNEKLFF. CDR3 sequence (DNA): TGTGCCAGCAGTTCCCCTCACAGGAACCCGTTCGCAACTAATGAAAAACTGTTTTTT.

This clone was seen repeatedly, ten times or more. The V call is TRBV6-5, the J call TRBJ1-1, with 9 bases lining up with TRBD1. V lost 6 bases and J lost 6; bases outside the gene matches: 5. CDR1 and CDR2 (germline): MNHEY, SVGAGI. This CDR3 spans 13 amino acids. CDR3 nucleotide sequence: TGTGCCAGCAGGACAGGGGGTGGGTCTGAAGCTTTCTTT. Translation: CASRTGGGSEAFF.

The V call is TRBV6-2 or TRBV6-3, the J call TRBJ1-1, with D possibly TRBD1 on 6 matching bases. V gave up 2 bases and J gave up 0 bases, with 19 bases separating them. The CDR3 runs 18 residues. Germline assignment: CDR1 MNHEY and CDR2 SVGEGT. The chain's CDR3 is CASSYREKTGAMNTEAFF. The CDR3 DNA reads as TGTGCCAGCAGTTACCGGGAAAAGACAGGCGCCATGAACACTGAAGCTTTCTTT.

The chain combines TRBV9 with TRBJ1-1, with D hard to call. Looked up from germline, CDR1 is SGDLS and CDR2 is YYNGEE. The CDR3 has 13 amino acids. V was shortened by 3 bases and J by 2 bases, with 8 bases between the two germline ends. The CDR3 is CASSARSNTEAFF. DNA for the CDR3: TGTGCCAGCAGCGCTCGGTCTAACACTGAAGCTTTCTTT. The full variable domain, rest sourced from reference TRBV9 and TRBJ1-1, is DSGVTQTPKHLITATGQRVTLRCSPRSGDLSVYWYQQSLDQGLQFLIQYYNGEERAKGNILERFSAQQFPDLHSELNLSSLELGDSALYFCASSARSNTEAFFGQGTRLTVV.

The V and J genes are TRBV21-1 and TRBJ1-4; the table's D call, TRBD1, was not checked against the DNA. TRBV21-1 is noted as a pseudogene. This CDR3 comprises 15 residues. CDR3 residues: CASSKESQGREKLFF. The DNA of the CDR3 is TGTGCCAGCAGCAAAGAATCACAGGGTCGTGAAAAACTGTTTTTT.